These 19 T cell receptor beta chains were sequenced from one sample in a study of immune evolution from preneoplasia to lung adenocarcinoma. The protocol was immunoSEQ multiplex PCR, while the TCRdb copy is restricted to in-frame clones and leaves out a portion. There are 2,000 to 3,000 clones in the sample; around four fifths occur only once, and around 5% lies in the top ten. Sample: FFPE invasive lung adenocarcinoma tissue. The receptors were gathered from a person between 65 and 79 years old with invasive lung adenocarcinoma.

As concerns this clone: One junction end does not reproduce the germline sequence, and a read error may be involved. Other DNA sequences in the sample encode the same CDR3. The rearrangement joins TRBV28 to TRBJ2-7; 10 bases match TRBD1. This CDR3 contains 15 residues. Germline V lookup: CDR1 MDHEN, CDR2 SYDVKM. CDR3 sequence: CASSQPGTGVYEQYF. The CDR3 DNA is TGCGCCAGCAGCCAGCCCGGGACAGGGGTCTACGAGCAGTACTTC. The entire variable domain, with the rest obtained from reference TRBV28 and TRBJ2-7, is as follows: DVKVTQSSRYLVKRTGEKVFLECVQDMDHENMFWYRQDPGLGLRLIYFSYDVKMKEKGDIPEGYSVSREKKERFSLILESASTNQTSMYLCASSQPGTGVYEQYFGPGTRLTVT.

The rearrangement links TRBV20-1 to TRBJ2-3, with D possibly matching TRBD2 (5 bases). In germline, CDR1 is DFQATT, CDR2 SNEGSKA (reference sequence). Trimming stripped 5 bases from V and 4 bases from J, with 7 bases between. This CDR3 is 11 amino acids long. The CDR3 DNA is TGCAGTGCTGCCGGGGCAGATACGCAGTATTTT. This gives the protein CSAAGADTQYF.

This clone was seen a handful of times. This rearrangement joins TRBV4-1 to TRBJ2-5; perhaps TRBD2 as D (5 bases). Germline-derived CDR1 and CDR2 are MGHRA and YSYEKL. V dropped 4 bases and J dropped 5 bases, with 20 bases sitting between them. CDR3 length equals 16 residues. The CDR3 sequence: CASSPPGGSMVETQYF. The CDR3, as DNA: TGCGCCAGCAGCCCCCCCGGCGGGTCAATGGTGGAGACCCAGTACTTC.

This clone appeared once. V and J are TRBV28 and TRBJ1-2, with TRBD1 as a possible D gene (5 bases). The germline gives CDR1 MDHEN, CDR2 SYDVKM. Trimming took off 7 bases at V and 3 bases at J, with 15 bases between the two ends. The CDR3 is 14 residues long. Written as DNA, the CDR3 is TGTGCCAGCACCTTCCGGGACCGCCACTATGGCTACACCTTC. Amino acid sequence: CASTFRDRHYGYTF.

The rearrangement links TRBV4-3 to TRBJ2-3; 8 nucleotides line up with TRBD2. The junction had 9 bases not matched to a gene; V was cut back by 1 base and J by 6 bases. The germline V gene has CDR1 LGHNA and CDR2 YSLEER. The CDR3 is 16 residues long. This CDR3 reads CASSQGKREPGDTQYF. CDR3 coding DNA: TGCGCCAGCAGCCAAGGGAAGCGGGAGCCGGGCGATACGCAGTATTTT.

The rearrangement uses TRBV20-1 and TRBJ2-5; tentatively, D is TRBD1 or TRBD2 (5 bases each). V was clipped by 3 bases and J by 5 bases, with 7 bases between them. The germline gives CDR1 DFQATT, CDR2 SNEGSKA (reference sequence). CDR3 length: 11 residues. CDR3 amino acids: CSASGAETQYF. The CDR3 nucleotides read TGCAGTGCTAGCGGGGCGGAGACCCAGTACTTC.

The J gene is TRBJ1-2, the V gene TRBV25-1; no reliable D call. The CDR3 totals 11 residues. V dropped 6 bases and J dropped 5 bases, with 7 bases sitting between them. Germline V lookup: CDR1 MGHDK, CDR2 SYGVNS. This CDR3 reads CASREGYGYTF. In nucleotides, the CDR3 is TGTGCCAGCAGGGAAGGATATGGCTACACCTTC.

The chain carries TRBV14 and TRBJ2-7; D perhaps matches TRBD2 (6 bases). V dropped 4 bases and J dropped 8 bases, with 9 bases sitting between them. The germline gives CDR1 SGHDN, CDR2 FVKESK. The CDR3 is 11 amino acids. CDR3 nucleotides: TGTGCCAGCAGCCTAGCGGAGAAGCAGTACTTC. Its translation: CASSLAEKQYF.

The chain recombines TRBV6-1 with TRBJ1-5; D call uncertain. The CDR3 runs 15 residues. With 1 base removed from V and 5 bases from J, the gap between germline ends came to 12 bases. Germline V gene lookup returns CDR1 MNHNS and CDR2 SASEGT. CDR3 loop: CASSEEMTGHQPQHF. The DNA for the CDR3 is TGTGCCAGCAGTGAAGAGATGACGGGTCATCAGCCCCAGCATTTT.

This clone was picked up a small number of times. CDR3 loop: CASSKLSTEAFF. In DNA, the CDR3 is TGTGCCAGCAGCAAATTAAGTACTGAAGCTTTCTTT. V is TRBV21-1 and J is TRBJ1-1. TRBV21-1 represents a pseudogene. There are 12 residues in the CDR3.

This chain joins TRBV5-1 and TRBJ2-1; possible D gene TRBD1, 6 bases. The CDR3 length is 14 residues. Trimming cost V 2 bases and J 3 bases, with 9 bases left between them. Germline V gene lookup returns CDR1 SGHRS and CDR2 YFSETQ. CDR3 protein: CASSFGDNYNEQFF. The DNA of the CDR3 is TGCGCCAGCAGCTTTGGGGACAACTACAATGAGCAGTTCTTC.

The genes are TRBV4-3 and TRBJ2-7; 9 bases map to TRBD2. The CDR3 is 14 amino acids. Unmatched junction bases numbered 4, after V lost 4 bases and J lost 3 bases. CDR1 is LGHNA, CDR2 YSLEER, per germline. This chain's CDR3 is CASSLRRGGYEQYF. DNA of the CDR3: TGCGCCAGCAGCCTCCGGCGGGGGGGCTACGAGCAGTACTTC.

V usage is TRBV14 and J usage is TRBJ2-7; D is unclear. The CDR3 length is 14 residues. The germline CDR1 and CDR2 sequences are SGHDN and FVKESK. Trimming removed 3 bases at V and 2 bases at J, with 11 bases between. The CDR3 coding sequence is TGTGCCAGCAGCCATCCCCCGAGCCCCTACGAGCAGTACTTC. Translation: CASSHPPSPYEQYF. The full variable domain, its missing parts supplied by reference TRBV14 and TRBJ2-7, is EAGVTQFPSHSVIEKGQTVTLRCDPISGHDNLYWYRRVMGKEIKFLLHFVKESKQDESGMPNNRFLAERTGGTYSTLKVQPAELEDSGVYFCASSHPPSPYEQYFGPGTRLTVT.

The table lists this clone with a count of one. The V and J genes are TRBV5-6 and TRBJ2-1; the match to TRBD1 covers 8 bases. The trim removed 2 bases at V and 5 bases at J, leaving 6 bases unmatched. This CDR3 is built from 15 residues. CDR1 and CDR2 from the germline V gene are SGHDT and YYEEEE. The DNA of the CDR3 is TGTGCCAGCAGCTTCGGAACAGGGGGTAACAATGAGCAGTTCTTC. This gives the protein CASSFGTGGNNEQFF.

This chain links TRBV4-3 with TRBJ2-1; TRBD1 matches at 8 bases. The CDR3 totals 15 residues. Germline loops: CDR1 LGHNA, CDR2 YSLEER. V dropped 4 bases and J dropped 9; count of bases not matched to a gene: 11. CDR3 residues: CASSPSWQGASEQFF. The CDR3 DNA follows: TGCGCCAGCAGCCCCTCCTGGCAGGGGGCCAGTGAGCAGTTCTTC.

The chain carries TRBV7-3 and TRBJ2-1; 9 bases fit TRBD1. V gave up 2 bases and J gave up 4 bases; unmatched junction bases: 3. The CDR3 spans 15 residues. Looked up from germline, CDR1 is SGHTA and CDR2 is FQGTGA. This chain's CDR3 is CASSLHRGPYNEQFF. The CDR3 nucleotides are TGTGCCAGCAGCTTACACAGGGGGCCTTACAATGAGCAGTTCTTC.

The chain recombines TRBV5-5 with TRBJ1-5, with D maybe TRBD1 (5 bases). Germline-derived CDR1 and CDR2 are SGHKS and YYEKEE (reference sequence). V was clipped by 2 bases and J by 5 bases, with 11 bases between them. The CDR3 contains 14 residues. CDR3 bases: TGTGCCAGCAGCTTCCGGGACGGGTATCAGCCCCAGCATTTT. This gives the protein CASSFRDGYQPQHF.

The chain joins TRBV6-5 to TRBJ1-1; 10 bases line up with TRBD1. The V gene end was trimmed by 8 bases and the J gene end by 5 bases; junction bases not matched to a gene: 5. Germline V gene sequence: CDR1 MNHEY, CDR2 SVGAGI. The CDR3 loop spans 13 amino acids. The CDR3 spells CASDRGQGTEAFF. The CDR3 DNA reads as TGTGCCAGCGACAGGGGGCAGGGGACTGAAGCTTTCTTT.

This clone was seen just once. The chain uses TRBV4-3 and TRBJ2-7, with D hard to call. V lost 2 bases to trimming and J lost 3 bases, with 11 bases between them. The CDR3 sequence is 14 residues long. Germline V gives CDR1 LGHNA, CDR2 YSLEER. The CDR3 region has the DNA TGCGCCAGCAGCCAAATTCTGACGGGCTACGAGCAGTACTTC. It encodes CASSQILTGYEQYF.